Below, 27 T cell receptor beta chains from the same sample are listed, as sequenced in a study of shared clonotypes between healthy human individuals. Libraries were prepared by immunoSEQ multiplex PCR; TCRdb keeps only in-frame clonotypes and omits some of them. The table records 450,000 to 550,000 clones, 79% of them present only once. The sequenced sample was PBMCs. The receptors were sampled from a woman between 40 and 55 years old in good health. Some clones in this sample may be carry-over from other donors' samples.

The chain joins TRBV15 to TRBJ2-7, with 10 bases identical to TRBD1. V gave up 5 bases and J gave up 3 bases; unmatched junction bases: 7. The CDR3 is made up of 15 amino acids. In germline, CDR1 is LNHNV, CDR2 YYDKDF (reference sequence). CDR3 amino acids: CATSGPGTGVYEQYF. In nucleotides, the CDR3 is TGTGCCACCAGCGGACCCGGGACAGGGGTCTACGAGCAGTACTTC.

The CDR3 coding sequence is TGTGCCAGCAGCGCCCACCCGGGACAGGGGGCTGGTGAGCAGTACTTC. Translated: CASSAHPGQGAGEQYF. This chain connects TRBV11-3 to TRBJ2-7, with 12 bases fitting TRBD1. This CDR3 is 16 amino acids long. J was trimmed by 7 bases and V by 5 bases; bases with no gene match: 12. Germline loops: CDR1 SGHNT, CDR2 YENEEA. The full variable domain, rest sourced from reference TRBV11-3 and TRBJ2-7, is EAGVVQSPRYKIIEKKQPVAFWCNPISGHNTLYWYLQNLGQGPELLIRYENEEAVDDSQLPKDRFSAERLKGVDSTLKIQPAELGDSAVYLCASSAHPGQGAGEQYFGPGTRLTVT.

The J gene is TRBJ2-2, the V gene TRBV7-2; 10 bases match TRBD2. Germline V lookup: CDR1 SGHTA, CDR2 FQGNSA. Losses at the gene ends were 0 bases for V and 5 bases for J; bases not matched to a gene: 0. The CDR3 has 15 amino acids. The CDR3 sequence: CASSLASGRTGELFF. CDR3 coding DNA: TGTGCCAGCAGCTTAGCTAGCGGGAGGACCGGGGAGCTGTTTTTT.

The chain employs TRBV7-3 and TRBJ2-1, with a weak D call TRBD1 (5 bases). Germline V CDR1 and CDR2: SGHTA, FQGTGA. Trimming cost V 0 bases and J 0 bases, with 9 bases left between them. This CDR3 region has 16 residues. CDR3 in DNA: TGTGCCAGCAGCTTAACGTGGGGCTACTCCTACAATGAGCAGTTCTTC. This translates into CASSLTWGYSYNEQFF.

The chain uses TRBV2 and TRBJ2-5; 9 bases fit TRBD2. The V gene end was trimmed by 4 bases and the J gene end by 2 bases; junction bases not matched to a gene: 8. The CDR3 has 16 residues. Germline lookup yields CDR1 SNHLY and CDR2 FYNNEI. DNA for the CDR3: TGTGCCAGCAGTGGCCCTAGCGGGAACCCGCAAGAGACCCAGTACTTC. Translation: CASSGPSGNPQETQYF.

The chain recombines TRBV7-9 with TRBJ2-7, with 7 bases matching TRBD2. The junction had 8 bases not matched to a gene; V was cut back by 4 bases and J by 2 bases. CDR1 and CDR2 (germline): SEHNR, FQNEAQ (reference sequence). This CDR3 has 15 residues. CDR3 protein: CASSSQSAGAYEQYF. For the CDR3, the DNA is TGTGCCAGCAGCTCCCAGAGCGCGGGAGCCTACGAGCAGTACTTC.

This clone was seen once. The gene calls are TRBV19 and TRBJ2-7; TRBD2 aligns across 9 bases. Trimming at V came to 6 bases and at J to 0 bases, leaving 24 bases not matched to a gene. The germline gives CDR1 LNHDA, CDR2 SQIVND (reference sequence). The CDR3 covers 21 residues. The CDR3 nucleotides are TGTGCCAGTAGCCGGCGGGGGGTACACCTGACTAGCGGTTCAAGCTCCTACGAGCAGTACTTC. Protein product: CASSRRGVHLTSGSSSYEQYF.

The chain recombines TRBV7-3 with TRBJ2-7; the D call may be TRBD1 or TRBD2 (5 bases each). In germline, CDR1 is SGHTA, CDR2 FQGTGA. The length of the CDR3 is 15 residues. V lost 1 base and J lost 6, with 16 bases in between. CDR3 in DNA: TGTGCCAGCAGCTTAAACCCCCAGGGAGCCAGCGAGCAGTACTTC. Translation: CASSLNPQGASEQYF.

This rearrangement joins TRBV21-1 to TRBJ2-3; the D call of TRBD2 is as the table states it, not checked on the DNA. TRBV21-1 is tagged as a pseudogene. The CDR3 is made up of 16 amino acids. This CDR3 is CASSKALAKSTDTQYF. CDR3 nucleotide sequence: TGTGCCAGCAGCAAAGCGCTAGCGAAGAGCACAGATACGCAGTATTTT.

This chain's CDR3 is CASSSQDTQYF. CDR3 sequence (DNA): TGTGCCAGCTCAAGCCAAGATACGCAGTATTTT. V and J are TRBV18 and TRBJ2-3; D not resolved. V shed 5 bases and J shed 5 bases, with 5 bases lying between them. The CDR3 spans 11 residues. The germline V gene has CDR1 KGHSH and CDR2 LQKENI. Using reference TRBV18 and TRBJ2-3 for the parts outside the CDR3, the full variable domain is NAGVMQNPRHLVRRRGQEARLRCSPMKGHSHVYWYRQLPEEGLKFMVYLQKENIIDESGMPKERFSAEFPKEGPSILRIQQVVRGDSAAYFCASSSQDTQYFGPGTRLTVL.

CDR3 sequence reads: CSVEWTGHSYEQYF. The CDR3, as DNA: TGCAGCGTTGAATGGACAGGTCACTCCTACGAGCAGTACTTC. V gene TRBV29-1 combines with J gene TRBJ2-7, with TRBD1 matching 7 bases. CDR3 size: 14 residues. Germline loops: CDR1 SQVTM, CDR2 ANQGSEA. J was trimmed by 0 bases and V by 2 bases; bases with no gene match: 4.

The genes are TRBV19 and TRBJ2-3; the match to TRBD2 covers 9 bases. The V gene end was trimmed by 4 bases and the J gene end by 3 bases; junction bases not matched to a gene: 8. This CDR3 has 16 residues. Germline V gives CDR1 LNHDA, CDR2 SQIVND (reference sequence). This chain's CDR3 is CASSKLAGAFTDTQYF. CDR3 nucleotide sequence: TGTGCCAGTAGTAAACTAGCGGGCGCTTTTACAGATACGCAGTATTTT.

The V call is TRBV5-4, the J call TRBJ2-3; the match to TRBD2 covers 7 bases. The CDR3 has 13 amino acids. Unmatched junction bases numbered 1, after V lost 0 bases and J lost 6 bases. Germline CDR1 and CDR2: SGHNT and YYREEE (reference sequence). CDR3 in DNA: TGTGCCAGCAGCTTGGACGGGGGGGATACGCAGTATTTT. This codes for CASSLDGGDTQYF.

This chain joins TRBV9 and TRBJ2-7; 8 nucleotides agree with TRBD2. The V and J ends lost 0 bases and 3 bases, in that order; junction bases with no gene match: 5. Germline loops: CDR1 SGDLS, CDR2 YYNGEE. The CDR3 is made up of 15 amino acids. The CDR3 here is CASSVAGGADYEQYF. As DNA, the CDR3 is TGTGCCAGCAGCGTAGCGGGAGGGGCCGACTACGAGCAGTACTTC.

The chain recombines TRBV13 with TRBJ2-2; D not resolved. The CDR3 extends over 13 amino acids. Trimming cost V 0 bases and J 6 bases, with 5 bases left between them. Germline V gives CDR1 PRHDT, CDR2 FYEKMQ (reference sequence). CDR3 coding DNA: TGTGCCAGCAGCTTAGGCTCACCCGGGGAGCTGTTTTTT. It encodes CASSLGSPGELFF.

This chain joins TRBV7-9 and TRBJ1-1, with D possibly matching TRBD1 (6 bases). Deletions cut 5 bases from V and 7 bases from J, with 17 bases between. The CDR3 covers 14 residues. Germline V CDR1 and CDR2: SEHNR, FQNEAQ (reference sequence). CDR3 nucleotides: TGTGCCAGCAGCAAAGGTGGGGGCGCAGGTGAAGCTTTCTTT. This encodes CASSKGGGAGEAFF.

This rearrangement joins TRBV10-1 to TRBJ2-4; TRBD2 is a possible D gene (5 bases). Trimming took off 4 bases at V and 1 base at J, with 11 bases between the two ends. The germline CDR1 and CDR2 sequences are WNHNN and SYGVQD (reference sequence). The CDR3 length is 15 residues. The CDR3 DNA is TGCGCCAGCAGTGCGGACGGGGTTGCCAAAAACATTCAGTACTTC. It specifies CASSADGVAKNIQYF.

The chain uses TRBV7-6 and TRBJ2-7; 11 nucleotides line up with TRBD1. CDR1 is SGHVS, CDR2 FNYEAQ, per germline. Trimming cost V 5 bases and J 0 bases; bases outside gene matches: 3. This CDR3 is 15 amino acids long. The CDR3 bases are TGTGCCAGCAGCCGGACAGGGGGCGTCTCCTACGAGCAGTACTTC. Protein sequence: CASSRTGGVSYEQYF.

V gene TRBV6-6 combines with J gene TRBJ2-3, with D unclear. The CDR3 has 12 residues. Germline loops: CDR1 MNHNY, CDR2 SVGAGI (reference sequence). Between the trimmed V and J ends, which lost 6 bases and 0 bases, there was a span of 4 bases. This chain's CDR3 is CASRLSTDTQYF. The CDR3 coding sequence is TGTGCCAGCAGGCTAAGCACAGATACGCAGTATTTT.

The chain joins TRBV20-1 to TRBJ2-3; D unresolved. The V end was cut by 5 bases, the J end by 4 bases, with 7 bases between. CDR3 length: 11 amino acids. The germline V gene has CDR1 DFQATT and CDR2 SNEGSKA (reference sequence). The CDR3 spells CSAGFADTQYF. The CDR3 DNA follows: TGCAGTGCTGGCTTCGCAGATACGCAGTATTTT.

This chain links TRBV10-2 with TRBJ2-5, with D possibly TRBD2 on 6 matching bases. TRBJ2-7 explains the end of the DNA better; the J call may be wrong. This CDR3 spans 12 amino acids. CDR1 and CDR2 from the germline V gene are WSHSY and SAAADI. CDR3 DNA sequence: TGCGCCAGCCACGGGAGCTCCTACGAGCAGTACTTC. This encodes CASHGSSYEQYF.

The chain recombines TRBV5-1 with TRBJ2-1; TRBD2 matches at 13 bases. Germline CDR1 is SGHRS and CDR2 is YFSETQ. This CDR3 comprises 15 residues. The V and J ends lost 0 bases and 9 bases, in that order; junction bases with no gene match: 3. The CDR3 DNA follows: TGCGCCAGCAGCTTGGGACTAGCGGGAGGTAGTGAGCAGTTCTTC. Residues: CASSLGLAGGSEQFF.

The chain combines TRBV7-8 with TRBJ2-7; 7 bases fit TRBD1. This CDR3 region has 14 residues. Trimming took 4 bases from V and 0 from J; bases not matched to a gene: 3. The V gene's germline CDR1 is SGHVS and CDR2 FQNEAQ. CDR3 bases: TGTGCCAGCAGCTATCGGGACAGCTCCTACGAGCAGTACTTC. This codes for CASSYRDSSYEQYF.

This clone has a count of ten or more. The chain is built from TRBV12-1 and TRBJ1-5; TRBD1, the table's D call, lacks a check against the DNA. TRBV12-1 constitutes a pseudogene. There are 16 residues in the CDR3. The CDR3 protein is CASSETGNYSNQPQHF. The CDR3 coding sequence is TGTGCCAGCAGCGAAACAGGGAACTATAGCAATCAGCCCCAGCATTTT.

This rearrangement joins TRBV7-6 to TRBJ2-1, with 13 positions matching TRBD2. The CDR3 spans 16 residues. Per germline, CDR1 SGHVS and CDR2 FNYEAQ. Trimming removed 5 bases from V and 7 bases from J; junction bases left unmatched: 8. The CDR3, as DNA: TGTGCCAGCAGCCGTTGGACTAGCGGGAGTTGGAATGAGCAGTTCTTC. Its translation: CASSRWTSGSWNEQFF.

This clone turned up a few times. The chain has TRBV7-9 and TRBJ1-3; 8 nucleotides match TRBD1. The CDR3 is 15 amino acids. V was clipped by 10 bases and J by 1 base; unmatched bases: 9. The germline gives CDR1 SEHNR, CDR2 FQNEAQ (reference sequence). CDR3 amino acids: CATSEQGVSGNTIYF. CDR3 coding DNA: TGTGCCACTTCGGAACAGGGGGTTTCTGGAAACACCATATATTTT.

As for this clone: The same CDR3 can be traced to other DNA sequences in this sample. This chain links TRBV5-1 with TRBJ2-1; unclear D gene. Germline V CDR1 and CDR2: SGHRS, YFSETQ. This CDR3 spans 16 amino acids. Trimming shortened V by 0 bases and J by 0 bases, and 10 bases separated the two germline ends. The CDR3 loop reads CASSLEGLGSYNEQFF. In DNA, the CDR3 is TGCGCCAGCAGCTTGGAAGGCTTGGGCTCCTACAATGAGCAGTTCTTC.